This paragraph covers one T cell receptor beta chain sequence. This record comes from a study of cytomegalovirus exposure and HLA in healthy donors. Germline-derived CDR1 and CDR2 are SEHNR and FQNEAQ (reference sequence). Deletions cut 5 bases from V and 1 base from J, with 18 bases between. The CDR3 runs 17 residues. With 60 Vbeta and 13 Jbeta primers, the PCR was carried out. Generated by immunoSEQ multiplex PCR, the TCRdb table keeps only in-frame clones and is missing some. This sample has approximately 97,000 clones, with roughly four fifths found just once. This clonotype was sampled from a man aged 35-49 years in good health and CMV-seropositive. The sample comprised PBMCs. The J gene is TRBJ2-1, the V gene TRBV7-9; D possibly corresponds to TRBD1 (6 bases). CDR3 nucleotides: TGTGCCAGCAGCCCCCAGACCGGGACAACATCCTACAATGAGCAGTTCTTC. Amino acids: CASSPQTGTTSYNEQFF. The full variable domain, with the rest looked up from reference TRBV7-9 and TRBJ2-1, is DTGVSQNPRHKITKRGQNVTFRCDPISEHNRLYWYRQTLGQGPEFLTYFQNEAQLEKSRLLSDRFSAERPKGSFSTLEIQRTEQGDSAMYLCASSPQTGTTSYNEQFFGPGTRLTVL.